These 17 T cell receptor beta chains were all obtained from the same sample, sequenced in a study of human T cells and chemical hapten exposure. In TCRdb, the RACE reads were re-called with MiXCR into one record per CDR3 protein. Of around 85,000 distinct CDR3 sequences listed, 10% to 15% are singletons. The time point was: patch test 3, about 24 weeks after DPC sensitization. The treatment is: therapeutic diphenylcyclopropenone sensitization with weekly scalp DPC. The material was whole blood, obtained in connection with sensitization to the hapten diphenylcyclopropenone (DPC). The receptors shown here come from a woman in her 50s with alopecia areata. Some clones in this sample may be carry-over from other donors' samples.

This clonotype was counted between two and nine times. The chain combines TRBV4-2 with TRBJ2-7, with 9 bases fitting TRBD2. After removal of 5 bases from V and 3 bases from J, the junction contained 8 bases not matched to a gene. CDR1 and CDR2 from the germline V gene are LGHNA and YNFKEQ. The CDR3 has 15 amino acids. DNA of the CDR3: TGTGCCAGCAGCTACGCGGGAGGGATCGTCTACGAGCAGTACTTC. Amino acid sequence: CASSYAGGIVYEQYF.

CDR3 sequence: CASSAYDRGGGQPQHF. The CDR3 DNA is TGTGCCAGCAGTGCCTACGACAGGGGAGGAGGTCAGCCCCAGCATTTT. V and J are TRBV12-3 or TRBV12-4 and TRBJ1-5; TRBD1 matches at 8 bases. The length of the CDR3 is 16 residues. J lost 6 bases, V lost 5 bases, and 12 bases had no gene match.

This clonotype was counted many times. This chain connects TRBV6-1 to TRBJ1-5, with a tentative D call TRBD1 (6 bases). The CDR3 consists of 17 residues. Germline V gives CDR1 MNHNS, CDR2 SASEGT. Trimming took 4 bases from V and 0 from J, leaving 16 bases between them. CDR3 region: CASSGGQFGVSNQPQHF. CDR3 nucleotides: TGTGCCAGCAGTGGTGGACAGTTCGGAGTTAGCAATCAGCCCCAGCATTTT.

This rearrangement joins TRBV20-1 to TRBJ2-7; TRBD2 might be the D (5 bases). CDR1 DFQATT and CDR2 SNEGSKA come from the germline V gene (reference sequence). V gave up 6 bases and J gave up 1 base, with 10 bases separating them. There are 12 residues in the CDR3. The CDR3 sequence: CSAWTGSYEQYF. CDR3 nucleotide sequence: TGCAGTGCGTGGACTGGATCCTACGAGCAGTACTTC.

The sample holds a few counts of this clonotype. The chain links TRBV7-6 to TRBJ2-3; TRBD2 aligns across 14 bases. J was trimmed by 0 bases and V by 5 bases; bases with no gene match: 4. The CDR3 sequence is 17 residues long. Per the germline V gene, CDR1 is SGHVS and CDR2 is FNYEAQ. CDR3 DNA: TGTGCCAGCAGCCCGGGACTAGCGGGAGTTAGCACAGATACGCAGTATTTT. Translating gives CASSPGLAGVSTDTQYF. The variable domain in full, with the rest retrieved from reference TRBV7-6 and TRBJ2-3, is GAGVSQSPRYKVTKRGQDVALRCDPISGHVSLYWYRQALGQGPEFLTYFNYEAQQDKSGLPNDRFSAERPEGSISTLTIQRTEQRDSAMYRCASSPGLAGVSTDTQYFGPGTRLTVL.

This rearrangement joins TRBV3-1 to TRBJ2-2; D assignment may be TRBD1 or TRBD2 (5 bases each). V lost 3 bases, J lost 4 bases, and 12 bases lay in between. This CDR3 is 15 amino acids long. Germline lookup yields CDR1 LGHDT and CDR2 YNNKEL (reference sequence). The DNA for the CDR3 is TGTGCCAGCAGCCAGGCCCGGGGCCCCACCGGGGAGCTGTTTTTT. Translation gives CASSQARGPTGELFF. Combining the CDR3 with reference TRBV3-1 and TRBJ2-2 gives the whole variable domain DTAVSQTPKYLVTQMGNDKSIKCEQNLGHDTMYWYKQDSKKFLKIMFSYNNKELIINETVPNRFSPKSPDKAHLNLHINSLELGDSAVYFCASSQARGPTGELFFGEGSRLTVL.

This clonotype was counted at least ten times. This chain connects TRBV29-1 to TRBJ2-3, with D perhaps matching TRBD2 (5 bases). Germline CDR1 is SQVTM and CDR2 is ANQGSEA. The length of the CDR3 is 13 residues. V was shortened by 0 bases and J by 4 bases, with 8 bases between the two germline ends. CDR3 DNA: TGCAGCGTTGAAGAGCGGGCCGCAGATACGCAGTATTTT. Amino acid sequence: CSVEERAADTQYF.

The CDR3 here is CASSTRMDRAGGYGYTF. CDR3 nucleotide sequence: TGCGCCAGCAGCACGAGAATGGACAGGGCCGGTGGCTATGGCTACACCTTC. The chain uses TRBV10-1 and TRBJ1-2; TRBD1 agrees at 8 bases. Looked up from germline, CDR1 is WNHNN and CDR2 is SYGVQD (reference sequence). The CDR3 runs to 17 residues. The V and J ends lost 6 bases and 4 bases, in that order; junction bases with no gene match: 16.

This clonotype was observed at least ten times. CDR3 loop: CATSEDGYNEQFF. The CDR3 nucleotides are TGTGCCACCAGTGAGGACGGATACAATGAGCAGTTCTTC. The V and J genes are TRBV24-1 and TRBJ2-1; D gene ambiguous. Germline CDR1 reads KGHDR; CDR2 reads SFDVKD. Trimming stripped 4 bases from V and 4 bases from J, with 7 bases between. CDR3 length equals 13 residues.

This clonotype was detected a few times. The rearrangement uses TRBV11-2 and TRBJ1-1, with 7 bases that match TRBD1. V dropped 5 bases and J dropped 2; count of bases not matched to a gene: 11. Germline CDR1 SGHAT, CDR2 FQNNGV. The length of the CDR3 is 16 residues. The chain's CDR3 is CASSPTSGTANTEAFF. Written as DNA, the CDR3 is TGTGCCAGCAGCCCTACGTCCGGGACAGCAAACACTGAAGCTTTCTTT.

This clonotype showed up just a few times. The chain couples TRBV6-2 or TRBV6-3 to TRBJ2-3; 10 nucleotides match TRBD2. The junction had 17 bases not matched to a gene; V was cut back by 8 bases and J by 3 bases. The germline V gene has CDR1 MNHEY and CDR2 SVGEGT. The length of the CDR3 is 18 residues. CDR3 region: CASSLGTSVTLVTDTQYF. CDR3 in DNA: TGTGCCAGCTCCCTCGGGACTAGCGTCACCCTGGTGACAGATACGCAGTATTTT.

This chain connects TRBV12-3 or TRBV12-4 to TRBJ1-4; a weak D match, TRBD1 (5 bases). Trimming stripped 5 bases from V and 7 bases from J, with 14 bases between. The CDR3 is 14 residues long. The CDR3 sequence is CASSPGSGFEKLFF. CDR3 nucleotides: TGTGCCAGCAGTCCCGGTTCAGGGTTTGAAAAACTGTTTTTT.

This chain links TRBV19 with TRBJ2-5; D ambiguous. This CDR3 spans 14 amino acids. Germline V CDR1 and CDR2: LNHDA, SQIVND (reference sequence). Trimming shortened V by 5 bases and J by 3 bases, and 13 bases separated the two germline ends. The CDR3 protein is CASSATGQKETQYF. The DNA of the CDR3 is TGTGCCAGTAGTGCTACTGGGCAGAAAGAGACCCAGTACTTC.

The chain uses TRBV2 and TRBJ2-4; no clear D gene. Per the germline V gene, CDR1 is SNHLY and CDR2 is FYNNEI. The V end lost 6 bases, the J end lost 5 bases, and 17 bases lay between the germline ends. The CDR3 is 15 amino acids. CDR3 DNA sequence: TGTGCCAGCAGGGCGGACCGATTGCCCCAAAACATTCAGTACTTC. As protein: CASRADRLPQNIQYF. The whole variable domain, filled in from reference TRBV2 and TRBJ2-4, reads EPEVTQTPSHQVTQMGQEVILRCVPISNHLYFYWYRQILGQKVEFLVSFYNNEISEKSEIFDDQFSVERPDGSNFTLKIRSTKLEDSAMYFCASRADRLPQNIQYFGAGTRLSVL.

This sequence joins TRBV28 and TRBJ1-1, with D maybe TRBD1 (5 bases). Per the germline V gene, CDR1 is MDHEN and CDR2 is SYDVKM. Trimming removed 8 bases at V and 7 bases at J, with 20 bases between. The CDR3 is 14 amino acids. The CDR3 sequence is CASSRVGGPLEAFF. The CDR3 DNA follows: TGTGCCAGCTCCCGAGTGGGGGGACCCCTTGAAGCTTTCTTT.

The table lists this clonotype with a few counts. CDR3 amino acids: CASSWGRGTDTQYF. CDR3 coding DNA: TGTGCCAGCAGTTGGGGGAGGGGCACAGATACGCAGTATTTT. The chain is built from TRBV12-3 or TRBV12-4 and TRBJ2-3; 7 bases match TRBD2. This CDR3 is 14 amino acids long. Germline trimming cut 4 bases from V and 1 base from J; bases unmatched to any gene: 2.

The rearrangement uses TRBV7-9 and TRBJ1-1; no reliable D call. V was cut by 3 bases and J by 3 bases, with 11 bases left in between. Germline CDR1 and CDR2: SEHNR and FQNEAQ (reference sequence). The CDR3 has 14 residues. The CDR3 loop reads CASSFDRWDTEAFF. As DNA, the CDR3 is TGTGCCAGCAGCTTCGACCGATGGGACACTGAAGCTTTCTTT.